Below, 32 T cell receptor beta chains from the same sample are listed, as sequenced in a study of T cells after posttransplantation cyclophosphamide. The protocol was immunoSEQ multiplex PCR, while the TCRdb copy is restricted to in-frame clones and leaves out a portion. Here the sample spans about 21,000 clones, approximately 98% being singletons. Sample: naive CD8+ T cells sorted from PBMCs. Receptors originate from a man in his forties or fifties in good health, CMV-negative, and a related stem cell transplant donor.

The chain couples TRBV27 to TRBJ2-2; 10 bases fit TRBD2. J gave up 4 bases and V 0 bases, and 8 bases lay outside the gene matches. The CDR3 length is 18 residues. Germline CDR1 is MNHEY and CDR2 is SMNVEV (reference sequence). CDR3 coding DNA: TGTGCCAGCAGTTTATCATCTAGCGGGAGAGTCAGCACCGGGGAGCTGTTTTTT. Protein product: CASSLSSSGRVSTGELFF.

This clone was counted a single time. This chain joins TRBV29-1 and TRBJ1-1; D unclear. This CDR3 has 12 residues. CDR1 is SQVTM, CDR2 ANQGSEA, per germline. Between the trimmed V and J ends, which lost 5 bases and 2 bases, there was a span of 9 bases. CDR3 protein: CSVSSGNTEAFF. The CDR3 DNA is TGCAGCGTTTCCTCAGGTAACACTGAAGCTTTCTTT.

This sequence joins TRBV27 and TRBJ2-3; 11 nucleotides agree with TRBD2. Germline CDR1 reads MNHEY; CDR2 reads SMNVEV (reference sequence). The V and J ends lost 9 bases and 6 bases, in that order; junction bases with no gene match: 2. The CDR3 is 12 residues long. The CDR3 is CASSGRADTQYF. The CDR3 region has the DNA TGTGCCAGTAGCGGGAGGGCTGATACGCAGTATTTT.

The chain combines TRBV15 with TRBJ1-6, with D unclear. V shed 1 base and J shed 7 bases, with 17 bases lying between them. CDR1 is LNHNV and CDR2 is YYDKDF in the germline V gene (reference sequence). The CDR3 runs to 17 residues. The chain's CDR3 is CATSRVAREKKNSPLHF. CDR3 sequence (DNA): TGTGCCACCAGCAGAGTGGCCCGGGAGAAAAAGAATTCACCCCTCCACTTT.

The chain is built from TRBV6-5 and TRBJ1-2; tentative D call: TRBD1 (6 bases). The V end was cut by 4 bases, the J end by 5 bases, with 17 bases between. The CDR3 consists of 15 residues. CDR1 is MNHEY and CDR2 is SVGAGI in the germline V gene. The CDR3 reads CASSSTSTGIYGYTF. The DNA of the CDR3 is TGTGCCAGCAGTTCGACCTCGACAGGAATATATGGCTACACCTTC.

The CDR3 loop reads CASSPGNEQFF. The CDR3, as DNA: TGTGCCAGCAGCCCGGGCAATGAGCAGTTCTTC. The chain uses TRBV5-4 and TRBJ2-1; the D is unclear. Germline V CDR1 and CDR2: SGHNT, YYREEE (reference sequence). This CDR3 region has 11 residues. The ends were cut back, 4 bases at V and 6 bases at J, with 5 bases in the middle.

V usage is TRBV9 and J usage is TRBJ1-2; 10 bases are shared with TRBD1. This CDR3 is 15 amino acids long. V was pared by 4 bases and J by 1 base, with 4 bases of the junction left unmatched. Germline V gene data show CDR1 as SGDLS and CDR2 as YYNGEE. CDR3 residues: CASSPRTGGNYGYTF. As DNA, the CDR3 is TGTGCCAGCAGCCCTCGGACAGGGGGTAACTATGGCTACACCTTC.

This chain joins TRBV9 and TRBJ2-3; 9 bases align to TRBD2. CDR1 and CDR2 (germline): SGDLS, YYNGEE. This CDR3 contains 16 residues. V trimming: 4 bases; J trimming: 5 bases; junction bases outside the gene matches: 11. CDR3 amino acids: CASSTPVSGGIDTQYF. CDR3 bases: TGTGCCAGCAGCACCCCCGTTAGCGGGGGTATAGATACGCAGTATTTT.

The rearrangement links TRBV7-8 to TRBJ1-2; unclear D gene. The V end was cut by 1 base, the J end by 6 bases, with 9 bases between. The CDR3 has 13 amino acids. Germline CDR1 is SGHVS and CDR2 is FQNEAQ. As DNA, the CDR3 is TGTGCCAGCAGCTTAGGTACTACCCATGGCTACACCTTC. Protein sequence: CASSLGTTHGYTF.

V is TRBV6-6 and J is TRBJ2-3; tentative D call: TRBD2 (6 bases). Germline CDR1 is MNHNY and CDR2 is SVGAGI (reference sequence). Trimming took off 11 bases at V and 3 bases at J, with 18 bases between the two ends. This CDR3 has 14 residues. The CDR3 DNA follows: TGTGCCCCCTCGCTAGCGTTCCAGACAGATACGCAGTATTTT. Protein product: CAPSLAFQTDTQYF.

The chain is built from TRBV4-1 and TRBJ2-3; 9 bases line up with TRBD2. V lost 5 bases, J lost 2 bases, and 8 bases stayed unmatched. CDR1 is MGHRA and CDR2 is YSYEKL in the germline V gene. This CDR3 has 16 amino acids. CDR3 protein: CASSDSLAGNTDTQYF. Written as DNA, the CDR3 is TGCGCCAGCAGCGATAGCCTAGCGGGGAACACAGATACGCAGTATTTT.

The genes are TRBV6-1 and TRBJ1-1; 7 nucleotides match TRBD1. The CDR3 consists of 14 residues. J was trimmed by 4 bases and V by 7 bases; bases with no gene match: 9. Germline CDR1 and CDR2: MNHNS and SASEGT. The CDR3 loop reads CASIYTRGFTEAFF. For the CDR3, the DNA is TGTGCCAGCATTTACACCAGGGGGTTCACTGAAGCTTTCTTT.

V and J are TRBV28 and TRBJ2-1; 11 nucleotides align to TRBD2. This CDR3 is 15 amino acids long. Germline CDR1 is MDHEN and CDR2 is SYDVKM. With V trimmed by 9 bases and J by 8 bases, 12 bases remained unmatched. This CDR3 is CASSPLLAGGDEQFF. CDR3 in DNA: TGTGCCAGTTCCCCTCTCTTAGCGGGAGGGGATGAGCAGTTCTTC.

The chain links TRBV6-5 to TRBJ2-7; TRBD1 matches at 7 bases. V lost 6 bases to trimming and J lost 5 bases; unmatched junction nucleotides: 10. The CDR3 extends over 14 amino acids. Germline V gene sequence: CDR1 MNHEY, CDR2 SVGAGI. The DNA of the CDR3 is TGTGCCAGCAGCATAGGGGGCGCGACCCACGAGCAGTACTTC. Translated: CASSIGGATHEQYF.

The chain employs TRBV4-1 and TRBJ2-5; TRBD1 matches 11 bases. Germline loops: CDR1 MGHRA, CDR2 YSYEKL. With V trimmed by 1 base and J by 5 bases, 12 bases remained unmatched. The CDR3 runs to 18 residues. The CDR3 spells CASSQVMGTGGVRETQYF. The DNA for the CDR3 is TGCGCCAGCAGCCAAGTCATGGGGACAGGGGGTGTTCGGGAGACCCAGTACTTC.

This sequence joins TRBV7-6 and TRBJ2-2; no firm D call. The CDR3 has 14 amino acids. The ends were cut back, 5 bases at V and 0 bases at J, with 7 bases in the middle. Germline V gene data show CDR1 as SGHVS and CDR2 as FNYEAQ. The CDR3 nucleotides are TGTGCCAGCAGCCCTCGAGCGAACACCGGGGAGCTGTTTTTT. The encoded protein is CASSPRANTGELFF.

This clone was found once. This sequence joins TRBV2 and TRBJ1-1; TRBD1 might be the D (6 bases). Trimming stripped 3 bases from V and 5 bases from J, with 13 bases between. Germline CDR1 is SNHLY and CDR2 is FYNNEI. The CDR3 consists of 14 residues. CDR3 loop: CASSETGGYTEAFF. In DNA, the CDR3 is TGTGCCAGCAGTGAGACAGGTGGATATACTGAAGCTTTCTTT.

This chain connects TRBV29-1 to TRBJ2-2, with a possible D match to TRBD1 (6 bases). V shed 6 bases and J shed 5 bases, with 16 bases lying between them. The CDR3 spans 14 residues. Germline lookup yields CDR1 SQVTM and CDR2 ANQGSEA. CDR3 sequence: CSVGTGLRTGELFF. CDR3 DNA: TGCAGCGTAGGCACAGGGTTACGAACCGGGGAGCTGTTTTTT.

The CDR3 bases are TGTGCCAGCAGTTTAGGCGGCGTCGGGGAGCTGTTTTTT. Translated, it gives CASSLGGVGELFF. This chain connects TRBV27 to TRBJ2-2; no clear D. The CDR3 runs 13 residues. The germline V gene encodes CDR1 MNHEY and CDR2 SMNVEV (reference sequence). V shed 2 bases and J shed 7 bases, with 8 bases lying between them.

The chain joins TRBV28 to TRBJ1-1; 9 bases map to TRBD1. This CDR3 has 19 amino acids. The V gene end was trimmed by 4 bases and the J gene end by 6 bases; junction bases not matched to a gene: 21. Germline V gene lookup returns CDR1 MDHEN and CDR2 SYDVKM. The chain's CDR3 is CASSYPITGGFGVWAEAFF. The CDR3 region has the DNA TGTGCCAGCAGTTACCCTATCACAGGGGGCTTCGGGGTTTGGGCTGAAGCTTTCTTT.

V and J are TRBV25-1 and TRBJ1-1; D gene unclear. Germline CDR1 is MGHDK and CDR2 is SYGVNS. The CDR3 is 13 residues long. V was clipped by 6 bases and J by 2 bases, with 10 bases between them. The CDR3 region has the DNA TGTGCCAGCAGGCTGGGAGTAAACACTGAAGCTTTCTTT. Translating gives CASRLGVNTEAFF.

This rearrangement joins TRBV13 to TRBJ2-5; perhaps TRBD1 as D (6 bases). The CDR3 has 16 residues. Germline V gene sequence: CDR1 PRHDT, CDR2 FYEKMQ (reference sequence). Trimming cost V 5 bases and J 3 bases, with 19 bases left between them. The CDR3 spells CASSPAWDKREETQYF. CDR3 nucleotides: TGTGCCAGCAGCCCCGCATGGGACAAAAGAGAAGAGACCCAGTACTTC.

This sequence joins TRBV6-5 and TRBJ2-7; a weak D match, TRBD2 (5 bases). The CDR3 consists of 12 residues. Trimming stripped 6 bases from V and 4 bases from J, with 10 bases between. Looked up from germline, CDR1 is MNHEY and CDR2 is SVGAGI. The CDR3 loop reads CASRASPYEQYF. The DNA for the CDR3 is TGTGCCAGCAGAGCTAGCCCATACGAGCAGTACTTC.

The J gene is TRBJ2-1, the V gene TRBV27, with 8 bases aligning to TRBD2. In germline, CDR1 is MNHEY, CDR2 SMNVEV (reference sequence). V shed 4 bases and J 1 base; nucleotides not matched to a gene: 3. This CDR3 is 15 amino acids long. CDR3 coding DNA: TGTGCCAGCAGTTCAGCGGGAGTATCCTACAATGAGCAGTTCTTC. It is translated as CASSSAGVSYNEQFF.

The V call is TRBV4-3, the J call TRBJ2-7; 11 positions match TRBD1. This CDR3 is built from 16 residues. V was pared by 3 bases and J by 6 bases, with 10 bases of the junction left unmatched. From germline, CDR1 is LGHNA and CDR2 YSLEER. The CDR3 bases are TGCGCCAGCAGCCAGGGACCGGGACAGGGGGTTGGCGAGCAGTACTTC. The encoded protein is CASSQGPGQGVGEQYF.

The chain has TRBV10-3 and TRBJ2-4; D possibly corresponds to TRBD2 (6 bases). Trimming shortened V by 6 bases and J by 3 bases, and 12 bases separated the two germline ends. This CDR3 contains 14 residues. Germline-derived CDR1 and CDR2 are ENHRY and SYGVKD. The CDR3 nucleotides read TGTGCCATCAGGTACCTGGGAGGCAAAAACATTCAGTACTTC. Protein: CAIRYLGGKNIQYF.

The V call is TRBV27, the J call TRBJ2-1; 8 bases map to TRBD2. This CDR3 is 13 amino acids long. Germline-derived CDR1 and CDR2 are MNHEY and SMNVEV (reference sequence). Trimming removed 8 bases from V and 4 bases from J; junction bases left unmatched: 4. CDR3 bases: TGTGCCAGCGCCCCTAGCGGGTACAATGAGCAGTTCTTC. This encodes CASAPSGYNEQFF.

This chain links TRBV27 with TRBJ2-1, with 8 bases lining up with TRBD2. Losses at the gene ends were 2 bases for V and 4 bases for J; bases not matched to a gene: 19. In germline, CDR1 is MNHEY, CDR2 SMNVEV (reference sequence). CDR3 length: 20 residues. The DNA for the CDR3 is TGTGCCAGCAGTTTAAGGCCCGTCGGGAAATTAGCGGGACAATACAATGAGCAGTTCTTC. Amino acid sequence: CASSLRPVGKLAGQYNEQFF.

This chain joins TRBV7-9 and TRBJ2-7; 10 bases map to TRBD2. The CDR3 loop spans 15 amino acids. J gave up 7 bases and V 5 bases, and 11 bases lay outside the gene matches. CDR1 and CDR2 (germline): SEHNR, FQNEAQ (reference sequence). The DNA of the CDR3 is TGTGCCAGCAGCCCGGGACTAAGCGGGAGGGGAGAGCAGTACTTC. This gives the protein CASSPGLSGRGEQYF.

V is TRBV29-1 and J is TRBJ2-2, with 8 bases aligning to TRBD1. The trim removed 1 base at V and 4 bases at J, leaving 5 bases unmatched. Germline CDR1 SQVTM, CDR2 ANQGSEA. This CDR3 is built from 15 residues. Here the CDR3 reads CSVEVEDRATGELFF. CDR3 bases: TGCAGCGTTGAAGTAGAGGACAGGGCCACCGGGGAGCTGTTTTTT.

V and J are TRBV28 and TRBJ2-7, with TRBD2 matching over 8 bases. The CDR3 spans 15 residues. V trimming: 2 bases; J trimming: 0 bases; junction bases outside the gene matches: 3. The germline gives CDR1 MDHEN, CDR2 SYDVKM. This CDR3 is CASSLPSGGSYEQYF. The DNA of the CDR3 is TGTGCCAGCAGTTTACCGAGCGGGGGCTCCTACGAGCAGTACTTC.

V usage is TRBV6-5 and J usage is TRBJ2-7; D is perhaps TRBD2 (5 bases). CDR1 is MNHEY and CDR2 is SVGAGI in the germline V gene. V was cut by 0 bases and J by 2 bases, with 11 bases left in between. This CDR3 spans 15 amino acids. The CDR3: CASSYSGVATYEQYF. CDR3 DNA: TGTGCCAGCAGTTACTCGGGTGTAGCGACCTACGAGCAGTACTTC.